Listed here are 15 T cell receptor beta chains from one sample, sequenced in a study of control samples from healthy donors and cancer patients. Assay: immunoSEQ multiplex PCR; the TCRdb copy retains only in-frame clones and omits some. The sample includes fewer than 250,000 clones. Sequences were obtained from blood. These receptors originate from a woman in her twenties or thirties in good health.

This sequence joins TRBV12-3 or TRBV12-4 and TRBJ2-5; D might be TRBD2 (5 bases). V lost 5 bases and J 5 bases, leaving 12 bases between the germline ends. This CDR3 has 13 amino acids. CDR3 residues: CASSKRLGETQYF. CDR3 bases: TGTGCCAGCAGTAAGCGGCTAGGGGAGACCCAGTACTTC.

The J gene is TRBJ2-3, the V gene TRBV5-1; 7 bases are a match to TRBD2. CDR1 is SGHRS, CDR2 YFSETQ, per germline. CDR3 length equals 15 residues. J gave up 3 bases and V 1 base, and 5 bases lay outside the gene matches. The CDR3 DNA sequence: TGCGCCAGCAGCTTGTCACCGGGGGGAACAGATACGCAGTATTTT. Residues: CASSLSPGGTDTQYF.

The gene calls are TRBV25-1 and TRBJ2-7; D perhaps matches TRBD1 (6 bases). The ends were cut back, 6 bases at V and 1 base at J, with 7 bases in the middle. The germline V gene encodes CDR1 MGHDK and CDR2 SYGVNS. The CDR3 covers 12 residues. The CDR3 sequence is CASRGQSYEQYF. The CDR3 bases are TGTGCCAGCAGAGGACAGTCCTACGAGCAGTACTTC.

The V gene is TRBV7-9, the J gene TRBJ1-1; D not resolved. CDR1 is SEHNR, CDR2 FQNEAQ, per germline (reference sequence). V lost 3 bases and J lost 1, with 15 bases in between. This CDR3 has 16 residues. The CDR3 sequence: CASSFPYGIGNTEAFF. The CDR3 DNA reads as TGTGCCAGCAGCTTCCCTTACGGGATAGGGAACACTGAAGCTTTCTTT.

This chain uses TRBV2 with TRBJ1-5, with 9 bases identical to TRBD1. J lost 7 bases, V lost 11 bases, and 9 bases had no gene match. Germline CDR1 SNHLY, CDR2 FYNNEI. The length of the CDR3 is 13 residues. For the CDR3, the DNA is TGTGCCGGCAAACAGGGGGCTTGGCAGCCCCAGCATTTT. Protein sequence: CAGKQGAWQPQHF.

The chain has TRBV21-1 and TRBJ2-2; the listed D gene, TRBD2, was not tested against the DNA. TRBV21-1 is an annotated pseudogene. The CDR3 sequence is 15 residues long. The CDR3 region is CASSLLGGRTGELFF. The CDR3, as DNA: TGTGCCAGCAGCCTCCTCGGGGGGCGCACCGGGGAGCTGTTTTTT.

The V gene is TRBV4-1, the J gene TRBJ1-2, with 8 bases matching TRBD1. The CDR3 sequence is 16 residues long. Per the germline V gene, CDR1 is MGHRA and CDR2 is YSYEKL. J lost 3 bases, V lost 0 bases, and 6 bases had no gene match. The CDR3 nucleotides are TGCGCCAGCAGCCAAGATCCGACAGGGGCCGACTATGGCTACACCTTC. Protein sequence: CASSQDPTGADYGYTF.

The chain uses TRBV12-3 or TRBV12-4 and TRBJ1-1, with D perhaps TRBD1 (6 bases). This CDR3 comprises 13 residues. Trimming shortened V by 0 bases and J by 5 bases, and 7 bases separated the two germline ends. Here the CDR3 reads CASSLAGTTEAFF. In DNA form, the CDR3 reads TGTGCCAGCAGTTTAGCCGGGACAACTGAAGCTTTCTTT.

The gene calls are TRBV4-2 and TRBJ2-1; the match to TRBD2 covers 9 bases. V dropped 8 bases and J dropped 2; count of bases not matched to a gene: 7. Per germline, CDR1 LGHNA and CDR2 YNFKEQ. The CDR3 is 15 amino acids. CDR3 DNA: TGTGCCAGCGATAATGGCGGGGGGGCCTACAATGAGCAGTTCTTC. Protein sequence: CASDNGGGAYNEQFF.

The gene calls are TRBV29-1 and TRBJ2-4; perhaps TRBD2 as D (6 bases). From germline, CDR1 is SQVTM and CDR2 ANQGSEA. The CDR3 covers 13 residues. The V end lost 4 bases, the J end lost 2 bases, and 9 bases lay between the germline ends. DNA for the CDR3: TGCAGCGTTGCCGGGAGAACCAAAAACATTCAGTACTTC. Amino acids: CSVAGRTKNIQYF.

The rearrangement links TRBV5-8 to TRBJ2-3, with 12 bases lining up with TRBD2. J lost 2 bases, V lost 4 bases, and 11 bases had no gene match. CDR1 is SGHTS, CDR2 YDEGEE, per germline. The CDR3 extends over 18 amino acids. This chain's CDR3 is CASSPLAGGPGPTDTQYF. CDR3 DNA sequence: TGTGCCAGCAGCCCACTAGCGGGGGGTCCCGGACCCACAGATACGCAGTATTTT.

The chain recombines TRBV27 with TRBJ1-2; D unresolved. V was trimmed by 0 bases and J by 1 base, leaving 6 bases between them. This CDR3 is 14 amino acids long. Germline lookup yields CDR1 MNHEY and CDR2 SMNVEV (reference sequence). CDR3 sequence: CASSLSRGNYGYTF. The CDR3 nucleotides are TGTGCCAGCAGTTTATCGCGGGGTAACTATGGCTACACCTTC.

The chain recombines TRBV7-2 with TRBJ1-6, with D hard to call. The ends were cut back, 1 base at V and 8 bases at J, with 3 bases in the middle. The V gene's germline CDR1 is SGHTA and CDR2 FQGNSA. This CDR3 comprises 12 residues. CDR3 bases: TGTGCCAGCAGCTTAGGGGATTCACCCCTCCACTTT. This codes for CASSLGDSPLHF.

The chain employs TRBV6-5 and TRBJ2-1; 7 bases line up with TRBD1. With V trimmed by 4 bases and J by 12 bases, 9 bases remained unmatched. The germline CDR1 and CDR2 sequences are MNHEY and SVGAGI. The CDR3 sequence is 13 residues long. The CDR3 here is CASSSTGPQGQFF. The CDR3 bases are TGTGCCAGCAGTTCGACAGGGCCCCAGGGGCAGTTCTTC.

This chain links TRBV28 with TRBJ2-7, with TRBD2 matching 10 bases. The V gene end was trimmed by 5 bases and the J gene end by 4 bases; junction bases not matched to a gene: 11. Germline CDR1 reads MDHEN; CDR2 reads SYDVKM. The CDR3 runs 16 residues. CDR3 DNA sequence: TGTGCCAGCAGTCCCCTCGATAGCGGGGGGTTTTACGAGCAGTACTTC. This codes for CASSPLDSGGFYEQYF. The variable domain in full, with the rest retrieved from reference TRBV28 and TRBJ2-7, is DVKVTQSSRYLVKRTGEKVFLECVQDMDHENMFWYRQDPGLGLRLIYFSYDVKMKEKGDIPEGYSVSREKKERFSLILESASTNQTSMYLCASSPLDSGGFYEQYFGPGTRLTVT.